This T cell receptor beta chain was obtained from a study of blood T cell repertoires in COVID-19. Study in general: Specimens from acute and convalescent COVID-19 originated in the United States, Italy and Spain. The analysed material was cDNA or gDNA that came from T cells, B-cell-depleted T cells, or PBMCs.

In the original analysis: Reference gene primer amplification in the assay estimated nucleated cell counts. Data came from immunoSEQ multiplex PCR; TCRdb stores just in-frame clones and leaves some out. The V and J calls and the clone size are those of that table, but D and trimming were determined from the DNA. The sample gives about 38,000 clones, approximately 86% of which show up once; 4.8% is in the top ten. Germline-derived CDR1 and CDR2 are DFQATT and SNEGSKA (reference sequence). Trimming cost V 3 bases and J 0 bases, with 3 bases left between them. The CDR3 is made up of 11 amino acids. The rearrangement uses TRBV20-1 and TRBJ2-7; D is uncertain. This clonotype was obtained from a man aged 50 to 60 with active COVID-19. The sample taken for sequencing was peripheral blood. The CDR3: CSARASYEQYF. The CDR3 DNA reads TGCAGTGCTAGGGCCTCCTACGAGCAGTACTTC.